This T cell receptor beta chain was observed in a study of T cell changes during pregnancy in multiple sclerosis. Sequencing used immunoSEQ multiplex PCR; TCRdb keeps in-frame clones, though not all of them. The sample shows some 40,000 clones, 85% to 90% of them seen only once. The germline V gene encodes CDR1 SGHTS and CDR2 YDEGEE. V lost 2 bases and J lost 3, with 3 bases in between. The CDR3 extends over 11 amino acids. The source is a female donor with multiple sclerosis, enrolled in a pregnancy study. This chain connects TRBV5-8 to TRBJ2-7; D not certain. The material was CD4+ T cells from peripheral blood mononuclear cells, obtained in the first trimester of pregnancy. The chain's CDR3 is CASSFVYEQYF. For the CDR3, the DNA is TGTGCCAGCAGCTTCGTCTACGAGCAGTACTTC. The full variable domain, its missing parts supplied by reference TRBV5-8 and TRBJ2-7, is EAGVTQSPTHLIKTRGQQATLRCSPISGHTSVYWYQQALGLGLQFLLWYDEGEERNRGNFPPRFSGRQFPNYSSELNVNALELEDSALYLCASSFVYEQYFGPGTRLTVT.